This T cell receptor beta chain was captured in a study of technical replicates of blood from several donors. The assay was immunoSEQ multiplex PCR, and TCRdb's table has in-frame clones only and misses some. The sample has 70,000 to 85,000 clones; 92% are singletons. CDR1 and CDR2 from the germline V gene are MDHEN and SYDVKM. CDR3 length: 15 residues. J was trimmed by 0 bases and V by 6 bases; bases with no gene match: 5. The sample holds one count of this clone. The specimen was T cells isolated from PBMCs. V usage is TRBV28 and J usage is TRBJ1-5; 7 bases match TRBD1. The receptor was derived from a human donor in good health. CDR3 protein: CASSSGTVSNQPQHF. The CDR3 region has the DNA TGTGCCAGCAGCTCCGGGACAGTTAGCAATCAGCCCCAGCATTTT.